The rows below give T cell receptor beta chains drawn from one sample of a study of blood T cells in healthy people across ages. TCRdb re-called the 5' RACE reads with MiXCR, one entry per CDR3 protein. Counted here are about 1.4 million distinct CDR3 sequences, 59% occurring once; the ten biggest clones make up 6.5% to 8.5%. The sample was blood. The receptors stem from a man between 18 and 29 years old in good health. Each CDR3 is given with its conserved first and last residue. The D gene is left open where the match is weak. Expanded clones are given a class, and other clones once, few, many or no size at all.

>TRBJ2-3|TRBV24-1|-|-
CATSDWKDRASTDTQYF
TGTGCCACCAGTGATTGGAAGGACAGAGCCAGCACAGATACGCAGTATTTT
>TRBJ2-7|TRBV7-9|-|-
CASSLSGVSINYEQYF
TGTGCCAGCAGCTTAAGTGGGGTTTCAATTAACTACGAGCAGTACTTC
>TRBJ2-6|TRBV5-1|-|-
CASSPLAGVANVLTF
TGCGCCAGCAGCCCTCTGGCGGGTGTGGCCAACGTCCTGACTTTC
>TRBJ2-7|TRBV20-1|TRBD1|many
CSAERPGQGSHEQYF
TGCAGTGCTGAGAGACCGGGACAGGGATCCCACGAGCAGTACTTC
>TRBJ2-1|TRBV20-1|TRBD2|-
CSARLAGIDNEQFF
TGCAGTGCTAGGCTAGCGGGAATTGACAATGAGCAGTTCTTC
>TRBJ1-2|TRBV5-5|-|-
CASSLALAYRPGLNYGYTF
TGTGCCAGCAGCTTGGCCTTGGCCTACCGTCCTGGGCTTAACTATGGCTACACCTTC
>TRBJ2-5|TRBV9|TRBD2|-
CASSVPTSGGTQYF
TGTGCCAGCAGCGTACCTACTAGCGGGGGGACCCAGTACTTC
>TRBJ1-1|TRBV27|TRBD1|-
CASSLRGTGSTEAFF
TGTGCCAGCAGTTTACGGGGGACAGGGAGCACTGAAGCTTTCTTT
>TRBJ2-1|TRBV20-1|-|-
CSARRGSANEQFF
TGCAGTGCGAGAAGGGGGAGTGCCAATGAGCAGTTCTTC
>TRBJ2-3|TRBV20-1|-|once
CSARDGAVQDTQYF
TGCAGTGCTAGAGATGGTGCGGTGCAAGATACGCAGTATTTT
>TRBJ1-6|TRBV7-2|-|few
CASSLEAGYNSPLHF
TGTGCCAGCAGCTTAGAAGCCGGATATAATTCACCCCTCCACTTT
>TRBJ2-5|TRBV20-1|-|-
CSARGNGRSYETQYF
TGCAGTGCTAGAGGGAACGGACGGTCCTATGAGACCCAGTACTTC
>TRBJ2-5|TRBV4-1|-|-
CASSQGPLLAPETQYF
TGCGCCAGCAGCCAAGGACCCTTACTAGCCCCGGAGACCCAGTACTTC
>TRBJ1-1|TRBV10-3|-|-
CAISPQGAEAFF
TGTGCCATCAGTCCTCAGGGAGCTGAAGCTTTCTTT
>TRBJ1-2|TRBV20-1|-|-
CSAGTGATNYGYTF
TGCAGTGCCGGTACAGGCGCCACTAACTATGGCTACACCTTC
>TRBJ2-1|TRBV6-6|TRBD2|-
CASSYSGREMWGNEQFF
TGTGCCAGCAGTTACTCGGGGCGGGAGATGTGGGGCAATGAGCAGTTCTTC
>TRBJ2-4|TRBV29-1|TRBD1|few
CSVSETGTGVNIQYF
TGCAGCGTCAGCGAGACCGGGACAGGTGTAAACATTCAGTACTTC